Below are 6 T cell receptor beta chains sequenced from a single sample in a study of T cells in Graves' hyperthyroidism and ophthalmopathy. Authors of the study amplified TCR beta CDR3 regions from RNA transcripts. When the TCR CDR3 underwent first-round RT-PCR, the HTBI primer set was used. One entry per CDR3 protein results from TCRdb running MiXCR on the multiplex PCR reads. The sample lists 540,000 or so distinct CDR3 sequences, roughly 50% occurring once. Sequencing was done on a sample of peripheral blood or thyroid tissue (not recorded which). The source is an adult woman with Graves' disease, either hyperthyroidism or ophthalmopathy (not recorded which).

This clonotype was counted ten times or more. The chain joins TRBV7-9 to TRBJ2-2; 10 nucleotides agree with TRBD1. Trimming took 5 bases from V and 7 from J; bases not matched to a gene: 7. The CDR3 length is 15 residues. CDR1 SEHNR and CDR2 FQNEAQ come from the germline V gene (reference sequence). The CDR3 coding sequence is TGTGCCAGCAGCCGAGACAGGGGGCATCACGGGGAGCTGTTTTTT. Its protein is CASSRDRGHHGELFF.

The DNA for the CDR3 is TGTGCCAGCAGTCTAACTAGCGGGGGGCTACAAGAGACCCAGTACTTC. Protein sequence: CASSLTSGGLQETQYF. This rearrangement joins TRBV2 to TRBJ2-5; 12 bases fit TRBD2. Germline CDR1 and CDR2: SNHLY and FYNNEI. The CDR3 is made up of 16 amino acids. V shed 5 bases and J 2 bases; nucleotides not matched to a gene: 6.

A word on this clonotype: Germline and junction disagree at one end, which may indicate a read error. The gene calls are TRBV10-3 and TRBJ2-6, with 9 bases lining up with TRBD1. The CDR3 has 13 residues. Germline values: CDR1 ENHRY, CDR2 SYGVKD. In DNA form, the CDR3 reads TGTGCCATCAGGTGGGACAGGGAAGGGACTGAAGCTTTC. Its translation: CAIRWDREGTEAF.

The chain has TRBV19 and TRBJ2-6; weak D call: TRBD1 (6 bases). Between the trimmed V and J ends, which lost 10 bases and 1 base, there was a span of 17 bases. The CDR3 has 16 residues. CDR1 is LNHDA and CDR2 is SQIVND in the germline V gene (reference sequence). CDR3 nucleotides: TGTGCCACCAGCCGGTTAACAGGGTCTGGGGCCAACGTCCTGACTTTC. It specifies CATSRLTGSGANVLTF.

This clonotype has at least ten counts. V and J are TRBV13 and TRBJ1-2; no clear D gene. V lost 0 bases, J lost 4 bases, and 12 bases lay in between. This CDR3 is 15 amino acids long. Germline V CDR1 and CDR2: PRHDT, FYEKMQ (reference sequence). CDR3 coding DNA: TGTGCCAGCAGCTTAGGCCTGGGTTTCAGCTATGGCTACACCTTC. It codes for CASSLGLGFSYGYTF.

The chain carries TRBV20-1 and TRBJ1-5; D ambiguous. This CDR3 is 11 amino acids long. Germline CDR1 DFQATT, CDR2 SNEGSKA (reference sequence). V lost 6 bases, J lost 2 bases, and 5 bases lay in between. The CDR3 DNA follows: TGCAGTGCAGAAGGCAATCAGCCCCAGCATTTT. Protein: CSAEGNQPQHF.